Described below is a single TCR beta chain sequence and its context. The data were taken from a study of blood T cell repertoires in COVID-19. At the level of the study: COVID-19 samples from acute and convalescent phases originated in the United States, Italy and Spain. The cDNA or gDNA used as material had been derived from T cells, B-cell-depleted T cells, or PBMCs.

As handled by the study authors: It was from reference gene primer amplification that nucleated cell counts were estimated. The data were produced by immunoSEQ multiplex PCR, yet TCRdb's version contains in-frame clones alone and is incomplete. V and J calls and clone size are given by that table; D and trimming were obtained from the DNA. The sample lists roughly 180,000 clones; approximately 81% were seen once. From germline, CDR1 is DFQATT and CDR2 SNEGSKA (reference sequence). There are 17 residues in the CDR3. With 3 bases removed from V and 4 bases from J, the gap between germline ends came to 19 bases.

V gene TRBV20-1 combines with J gene TRBJ2-6, with TRBD2 as a possible D gene (5 bases). The TCR comes from an elderly woman with active or convalescent COVID-19. The source material was peripheral blood. In nucleotides, the CDR3 is TGCAGTGCTAGTGATTTTCGTGGGAGTACCGGGGCCAACGTCCTGACTTTC. This codes for CSASDFRGSTGANVLTF.